A single sample is the source of the 18 T cell receptor beta chains below, sequenced in a study of CD8 T cells in ankylosing spondylitis. TCRdb called the 5' RACE reads again in MiXCR, with one record for every CDR3 protein. Among roughly 280,000 distinct CDR3 sequences, 20% were seen once, and the ten largest hold roughly 8%. Material: blood, either unsorted or a sorted T cell fraction (not recorded which). Receptor source: a male donor with ankylosing spondylitis or in good health (not recorded which).

On this clonotype: The junction departs from the called germline gene at one end, perhaps through a read error. J is TRBJ1-5 and V is TRBV12-3 or TRBV12-4; the D is unclear. The CDR3 is made up of 13 amino acids. In DNA form, the CDR3 reads TGTGCCAGCAGGGAACAAGTCAATCGGCCCCAGCATTTT. Translation gives CASREQVNRPQHF.

This sequence joins TRBV12-3 or TRBV12-4 and TRBJ2-2, with 9 bases fitting TRBD2. The CDR3 sequence is 15 residues long. Losses at the gene ends were 8 bases for V and 8 bases for J; bases not matched to a gene: 12. CDR3 in amino acids: CASAPGAGGQGELFF. Written as DNA, the CDR3 is TGTGCCAGCGCACCGGGAGCGGGGGGACAAGGGGAGCTGTTTTTT.

CDR3 protein: CASTASGRRISYNEQFF. Here the CDR3 DNA reads TGCGCCAGCACGGCTAGCGGGAGGCGGATCTCCTACAATGAGCAGTTCTTC. This chain connects TRBV5-1 to TRBJ2-1; TRBD2 matches 11 bases. V shed 6 bases and J 0 bases; nucleotides not matched to a gene: 8. CDR3 size: 17 residues. Per the germline V gene, CDR1 is SGHRS and CDR2 is YFSETQ. The full variable domain, completed using reference TRBV5-1 and TRBJ2-1, is KAGVTQTPRYLIKTRGQQVTLSCSPISGHRSVSWYQQTPGQGLQFLFEYFSETQRNKGNFPGRFSGRQFSNSRSEMNVSTLELGDSALYLCASTASGRRISYNEQFFGPGTRLTVL.

V is TRBV7-6 and J is TRBJ2-1, with 8 bases that match TRBD1. The CDR3 has 19 amino acids. Germline-derived CDR1 and CDR2 are SGHVS and FNYEAQ. V lost 5 bases and J lost 0; bases outside the gene matches: 15. The CDR3 DNA is TGTGCCAGCAGCCTGAAATGGACAGGGAGCACAAGCTCCTACAATGAGCAGTTCTTC. This sequence encodes CASSLKWTGSTSSYNEQFF.

This clonotype was seen ten or more times. J is TRBJ2-2 and V is TRBV5-1; a possible D gene is TRBD1 (5 bases). The CDR3 runs to 13 residues. Germline CDR1 and CDR2: SGHRS and YFSETQ. Trimming left V 5 bases short and J 0 bases short, with 5 bases between. Here the CDR3 reads CASRGPNTGELFF. The CDR3 nucleotides are TGCGCCAGCAGGGGGCCGAACACCGGGGAGCTGTTTTTT. Filled out from reference TRBV5-1 and TRBJ2-2, the complete variable domain reads KAGVTQTPRYLIKTRGQQVTLSCSPISGHRSVSWYQQTPGQGLQFLFEYFSETQRNKGNFPGRFSGRQFSNSRSEMNVSTLELGDSALYLCASRGPNTGELFFGEGSRLTVL.

This clonotype was picked up a small number of times. The chain carries TRBV12-3 or TRBV12-4 and TRBJ1-2; 8 bases match TRBD1. CDR3 size: 11 residues. After removal of 5 bases from V and 13 bases from J, the junction contained 6 bases not matched to a gene. This CDR3 is CASSTRQGPTF. CDR3 DNA: TGTGCCAGCAGTACCAGACAGGGGCCCACCTTC.

This clonotype showed up just a few times. The chain couples TRBV4-1 to TRBJ1-1, with 7 bases aligning to TRBD1. This CDR3 region has 14 residues. The J segment lost 4 bases and the V segment lost 6 bases, leaving 8 bases of the junction unmatched. Germline CDR1 and CDR2: MGHRA and YSYEKL. Written as DNA, the CDR3 is TGCGCCAGCAGAAACAGGGGATGGAGCACTGAAGCTTTCTTT. Protein product: CASRNRGWSTEAFF.

This clonotype showed up many times. V and J are TRBV7-2 and TRBJ1-5, with 7 bases identical to TRBD1. Germline assignment: CDR1 SGHTA and CDR2 FQGNSA. J was trimmed by 4 bases and V by 1 base; bases with no gene match: 7. The CDR3 contains 16 residues. The CDR3 region is CASSLVSGGLNQPQHF. The CDR3 DNA sequence: TGTGCCAGCAGCTTAGTCTCAGGGGGTCTGAATCAGCCCCAGCATTTT.

V is TRBV9 and J is TRBJ2-3; the D is unclear. The V and J ends lost 4 bases and 2 bases respectively, with 8 bases between them. In germline, CDR1 is SGDLS, CDR2 YYNGEE. The CDR3 has 13 amino acids. In DNA, the CDR3 is TGTGCCAGCAGCCGTGTCGACACAGATACGCAGTATTTT. As protein: CASSRVDTDTQYF.

The V and J genes are TRBV7-8 and TRBJ2-3; D gene ambiguous. Trimming cost V 5 bases and J 3 bases, with 21 bases left between them. The CDR3 totals 17 residues. Germline V gene lookup returns CDR1 SGHVS and CDR2 FQNEAQ. The CDR3: CASSQRPARSVTDTQYF. In DNA, the CDR3 is TGTGCCAGCAGCCAACGACCTGCCCGATCCGTAACAGATACGCAGTATTTT. Filled out from reference TRBV7-8 and TRBJ2-3, the complete variable domain reads GAGVSQSPRYKVAKRGQDVALRCDPISGHVSLFWYQQALGQGPEFLTYFQNEAQLDKSGLPSDRFFAERPEGSVSTLKIQRTQQEDSAVYLCASSQRPARSVTDTQYFGPGTRLTVL.

This clonotype has a count of ten or more. The chain combines TRBV12-3 or TRBV12-4 with TRBJ2-3; 7 positions match TRBD2. V lost 5 bases and J lost 4; bases outside the gene matches: 9. The length of the CDR3 is 15 residues. The CDR3 DNA is TGTGCCAGCAGTCAGAGGACTAGTCGTGCAGATACGCAGTATTTT. It codes for CASSQRTSRADTQYF.

The sample holds a few counts of this clonotype. The rearrangement uses TRBV3-1 and TRBJ2-2; 7 bases agree with TRBD1. Germline V gives CDR1 LGHDT, CDR2 YNNKEL (reference sequence). The CDR3 runs to 15 residues. J was trimmed by 5 bases and V by 0 bases; bases with no gene match: 3. This CDR3 is CASSQDIQGTGELFF. The CDR3 DNA reads TGTGCCAGCAGCCAAGACATACAGGGGACCGGGGAGCTGTTTTTT.

This clonotype was seen only a few times. The chain is built from TRBV6-5 and TRBJ2-2; D is uncertain. V lost 0 bases to trimming and J lost 7 bases, with 9 bases between them. The CDR3 is 14 residues long. Germline loops: CDR1 MNHEY, CDR2 SVGAGI. The CDR3 loop reads CASSYSNQGGELFF. DNA of the CDR3: TGTGCCAGCAGTTACTCGAACCAAGGCGGGGAGCTGTTTTTT.

V usage is TRBV29-1 and J usage is TRBJ1-2; 10 positions match TRBD1. J was trimmed by 7 bases and V by 7 bases; bases with no gene match: 9. The CDR3 has 13 residues. Germline CDR1 reads SQVTM; CDR2 reads ANQGSEA. The DNA for the CDR3 is TGCAGCGCCACCGGGACAGGGGTGGGTGGCTACACCTTC. It yields the protein CSATGTGVGGYTF.

This clonotype was detected ten times or more. The V call is TRBV4-1, the J call TRBJ1-3; the D is unclear. V was shortened by 0 bases and J by 2 bases, with 14 bases between the two germline ends. The CDR3 totals 17 residues. Germline-derived CDR1 and CDR2 are MGHRA and YSYEKL. This chain's CDR3 is CASSQDALPGPGNTIYF. In DNA, the CDR3 is TGCGCCAGCAGCCAAGATGCTCTCCCCGGACCTGGAAACACCATATATTTT.

The V call is TRBV5-1, the J call TRBJ2-3, with D possibly matching TRBD1 (5 bases). This CDR3 has 15 residues. Between the trimmed V and J ends, which lost 0 bases and 2 bases, there was a span of 10 bases. Looked up from germline, CDR1 is SGHRS and CDR2 is YFSETQ. The CDR3 DNA sequence: TGCGCCAGCAGCTTGGACAGGCGAGACACAGATACGCAGTATTTT. Translating it yields CASSLDRRDTDTQYF.

This clonotype was recorded many times. V and J are TRBV7-3 and TRBJ2-3, with 15 bases that match TRBD2. J lost 4 bases, V lost 5 bases, and 1 base had no gene match. CDR3 length equals 15 residues. Germline CDR1 and CDR2: SGHTA and FQGTGA. The CDR3 region is CASSRTSGGADTQYF. In nucleotides, the CDR3 is TGTGCCAGCAGCCGGACTAGCGGGGGGGCAGATACGCAGTATTTT.

This clonotype has only a few counts. The chain uses TRBV13 and TRBJ2-1; possibly TRBD1 for D (6 bases). This CDR3 spans 12 amino acids. Germline assignment: CDR1 PRHDT and CDR2 FYEKMQ (reference sequence). The V and J ends lost 5 bases and 8 bases respectively, with 10 bases between them. CDR3 amino acids: CASSHNRDEQFF. The CDR3 region has the DNA TGTGCCAGCAGCCACAACAGGGATGAGCAGTTCTTC.